Below are 26 T cell receptor beta chains sequenced from a single sample in a study of CD8 T cells in Susac syndrome. The RNA input was about 0.5 to 1 ug, and it was reverse transcribed with random hexamers. One entry per CDR3 protein results from TCRdb running MiXCR on the immunoSEQ multiplex PCR reads. The sample consists of 150,000 to 190,000 distinct CDR3 sequences, nearly 97% of them appearing once. The sample was CD8+ T cells from PBMCs. These receptors all stem from a human donor with multiple sclerosis.

The chain couples TRBV15 to TRBJ1-2, with 7 bases that match TRBD1. The CDR3 has 15 residues. V shed 2 bases and J 1 base; nucleotides not matched to a gene: 4. Per the germline V gene, CDR1 is LNHNV and CDR2 is YYDKDF (reference sequence). The CDR3 reads CATSRRQGINYGYTF. The DNA of the CDR3 is TGTGCCACCAGCAGACGACAGGGAATTAACTATGGCTACACCTTC.

The gene calls are TRBV6-5 and TRBJ1-2; D uncertain. Germline V gene sequence: CDR1 MNHEY, CDR2 SVGAGI. This CDR3 has 12 residues. V lost 7 bases to trimming and J lost 6 bases, with 12 bases between them. CDR3 sequence reads: CASTAGTNGYTF. The CDR3 DNA is TGTGCCAGCACGGCGGGAACCAATGGCTACACCTTC.

In DNA, the CDR3 is TGTGCCAGCAGTCCCCGGACAGGAAGCACAGATACGCAGTATTTT. Translation: CASSPRTGSTDTQYF. The chain employs TRBV27 and TRBJ2-3, with TRBD1 matching over 7 bases. After removal of 5 bases from V and 0 bases from J, the junction contained 5 bases not matched to a gene. Germline CDR1 MNHEY, CDR2 SMNVEV (reference sequence). The CDR3 length is 15 residues.

This CDR3 is CASSLSGLEAFF. The CDR3 DNA follows: TGTGCCAGCAGCTTGTCTGGGCTTGAAGCTTTCTTT. V is TRBV7-9 and J is TRBJ1-1; unclear D gene. Trimming left V 3 bases short and J 7 bases short, with 9 bases between. Germline assignment: CDR1 SEHNR and CDR2 FQNEAQ (reference sequence). This CDR3 is built from 12 residues.

V and J are TRBV7-9 and TRBJ2-7, with 7 bases fitting TRBD2. V trimming: 8 bases; J trimming: 0 bases; junction bases outside the gene matches: 10. CDR1 and CDR2 from the germline V gene are SEHNR and FQNEAQ (reference sequence). This CDR3 is built from 15 residues. CDR3 bases: TGTGCCAGCGCCCTGGTTCGGGACTACTCCTACGAGCAGTACTTC. Translated, it gives CASALVRDYSYEQYF. Full variable domain (remainder filled in from reference TRBV7-9 and TRBJ2-7): DTGVSQNPRHKITKRGQNVTFRCDPISEHNRLYWYRQTLGQGPEFLTYFQNEAQLEKSRLLSDRFSAERPKGSFSTLEIQRTEQGDSAMYLCASALVRDYSYEQYFGPGTRLTVT.

V and J are TRBV4-2 and TRBJ2-7; D assignment may be TRBD1 or TRBD2 (5 bases each). The V end lost 1 base, the J end lost 2 bases, and 24 bases lay between the germline ends. This CDR3 comprises 19 residues. CDR1 and CDR2 (germline): LGHNA, YNFKEQ. CDR3 nucleotides: TGTGCCAGCAGCCAAGTGGAGCGGTGTGTTCAGGGTTCAACCTACGAGCAGTACGTC. It is translated as CASSQVERCVQGSTYEQYV.

This chain joins TRBV3-1 and TRBJ2-4; tentatively, D is TRBD1 (6 bases). The V and J ends lost 1 base and 4 bases respectively, with 14 bases between them. CDR3 length: 16 residues. Germline lookup yields CDR1 LGHDT and CDR2 YNNKEL (reference sequence). CDR3 residues: CASSQASRRGKNIQYF. The CDR3, as DNA: TGTGCCAGCAGCCAAGCTTCCCGAAGGGGGAAAAACATTCAGTACTTC.

V gene TRBV29-1 combines with J gene TRBJ1-1; D is unresolved. Germline lookup yields CDR1 SQVTM and CDR2 ANQGSEA. Trimming removed 6 bases at V and 12 bases at J, with 8 bases between. The CDR3 covers 8 residues. The CDR3: CSVPETFF. In DNA, the CDR3 is TGCAGCGTCCCGGAAACTTTCTTT. The entire variable domain, with the rest obtained from reference TRBV29-1 and TRBJ1-1, is as follows: SAVISQKPSRDICQRGTSLTIQCQVDSQVTMMFWYRQQPGQSLTLIATANQGSEATYESGFVIDKFPISRPNLTFSTLTVSNMSPEDSSIYLCSVPETFFGQGTRLTVV.

This chain joins TRBV12-5 and TRBJ2-5; 8 nucleotides agree with TRBD1. Germline values: CDR1 LGHNT, CDR2 FRNRAP. This CDR3 spans 16 amino acids. The V segment lost 5 bases and the J segment 4 bases; nucleotides outside the gene matches: 12. The CDR3 DNA reads as TGTGCTAGTGGTCCCTCGAGACAGGGGATTAGAGAGACCCAGTACTTC. This sequence encodes CASGPSRQGIRETQYF.

The V call is TRBV29-1, the J call TRBJ1-1; a possible D gene is TRBD1 (5 bases). The CDR3 runs to 11 residues. Trimming took off 7 bases at V and 1 base at J, with 7 bases between the two ends. Germline-derived CDR1 and CDR2 are SQVTM and ANQGSEA. CDR3: CSAGWNTEAFF. In DNA, the CDR3 is TGCAGCGCAGGGTGGAACACTGAAGCTTTCTTT.

The chain links TRBV20-1 to TRBJ2-3; D could derive from TRBD1 or TRBD2 (7 bases each). Germline assignment: CDR1 DFQATT and CDR2 SNEGSKA (reference sequence). Trimming removed 6 bases from V and 2 bases from J, with 21 bases in between. The CDR3 sequence is 16 residues long. In DNA, the CDR3 is TGCAGTGCCTCCTCAGGGGGAGGGGGGTTCACAGATACGCAGTATTTT. Encoded protein: CSASSGGGGFTDTQYF.

The rearrangement joins TRBV5-4 to TRBJ2-5, with TRBD2 matching over 12 bases. V was clipped by 5 bases and J by 4 bases; unmatched bases: 3. The germline V gene has CDR1 SGHNT and CDR2 YYREEE (reference sequence). The CDR3 covers 14 residues. DNA for the CDR3: TGTGCCAGCAGTCTAGCGGGGGGGAGAGAGACCCAGTACTTC. Protein sequence: CASSLAGGRETQYF.

The chain couples TRBV29-1 to TRBJ1-1; maybe TRBD1 (5 bases). The CDR3 extends over 13 amino acids. In germline, CDR1 is SQVTM, CDR2 ANQGSEA. Trimming took off 6 bases at V and 3 bases at J, with 14 bases between the two ends. The CDR3 spells CSVPRGIDTEAFF. As DNA, the CDR3 is TGCAGCGTCCCGAGGGGCATCGACACTGAAGCTTTCTTT.

The chain joins TRBV2 to TRBJ2-5; 9 bases map to TRBD2. The CDR3 contains 15 residues. Trimming removed 7 bases from V and 5 bases from J; junction bases left unmatched: 11. From germline, CDR1 is SNHLY and CDR2 FYNNEI. This CDR3 reads CASMVGGGAVETQYF. The CDR3 nucleotides read TGTGCCAGCATGGTAGGCGGGGGGGCCGTGGAGACCCAGTACTTC. The variable domain in full, completed from reference TRBV2 and TRBJ2-5, reads EPEVTQTPSHQVTQMGQEVILRCVPISNHLYFYWYRQILGQKVEFLVSFYNNEISEKSEIFDDQFSVERPDGSNFTLKIRSTKLEDSAMYFCASMVGGGAVETQYFGPGTRLLVL.

This clonotype appeared a single time. The chain links TRBV27 to TRBJ1-2; the D gene is possibly TRBD1 (5 bases). CDR1 is MNHEY, CDR2 SMNVEV, per germline (reference sequence). Trimming took off 0 bases at V and 4 bases at J, with 9 bases between the two ends. The CDR3 is 14 amino acids. This CDR3 is CASSLSGDRYGYTF. CDR3 nucleotides: TGTGCCAGCAGTTTATCGGGGGACCGCTATGGCTACACCTTC.

The chain recombines TRBV3-1 with TRBJ2-5; the match to TRBD2 covers 9 bases. The V segment lost 0 bases and the J segment 3 bases; nucleotides outside the gene matches: 2. Germline-derived CDR1 and CDR2 are LGHDT and YNNKEL (reference sequence). This CDR3 has 15 residues. The CDR3 bases are TGTGCCAGCAGCCAAGATAGCGGGGGAAAAGAGACCCAGTACTTC. Protein product: CASSQDSGGKETQYF.

V and J are TRBV19 and TRBJ2-1, with a weak D call TRBD2 (6 bases). CDR1 and CDR2 (germline): LNHDA, SQIVND (reference sequence). The CDR3 has 14 residues. Trimming left V 1 base short and J 8 bases short, with 12 bases between. The CDR3 DNA reads TGTGCCAGTAGTATAGGTCGGGACTGGGATGAGCAGTTCTTC. It is translated as CASSIGRDWDEQFF.

The chain recombines TRBV6-4 with TRBJ2-3, with a weak D call TRBD2 (5 bases). The CDR3 spans 16 residues. The germline V and J ends were trimmed by 6 bases and 2 bases, with 18 bases remaining between them. CDR1 and CDR2 (germline): MRHNA, SNTAGT. The CDR3 here is CASSEGSSDPTDTQYF. CDR3 DNA: TGTGCCAGCAGCGAGGGCTCCTCGGACCCCACAGATACGCAGTATTTT.

The chain links TRBV30 to TRBJ2-2, with TRBD1 matching 8 bases. The CDR3 has 14 residues. V shed 2 bases and J 6 bases; nucleotides not matched to a gene: 5. Per germline, CDR1 GTSNPN and CDR2 SVGIG (reference sequence). The CDR3: CAWSPGTGAGELFF. The CDR3 nucleotides are TGTGCCTGGAGTCCCGGGACAGGCGCCGGGGAGCTGTTTTTT.

The rearrangement links TRBV25-1 to TRBJ1-1; 7 bases align to TRBD1. This CDR3 is 12 amino acids long. The V gene's germline CDR1 is MGHDK and CDR2 SYGVNS. Trimming took 8 bases from V and 1 from J; bases not matched to a gene: 1. CDR3 residues: CASGDRNTEAFF. DNA for the CDR3: TGTGCCAGCGGGGACAGGAACACTGAAGCTTTCTTT. Drawing the rest from reference TRBV25-1 and TRBJ1-1, the complete variable domain is EADIYQTPRYLVIGTGKKITLECSQTMGHDKMYWYQQDPGMELHLIHYSYGVNSTEKGDLSSESTVSRIRTEHFPLTLESARPSHTSQYLCASGDRNTEAFFGQGTRLTVV.

This chain joins TRBV27 and TRBJ2-1, with D hard to call. Per the germline V gene, CDR1 is MNHEY and CDR2 is SMNVEV (reference sequence). This CDR3 is 13 amino acids long. The V end was cut by 6 bases, the J end by 5 bases, with 11 bases between. The CDR3 sequence: CASSRPRHNEQFF. CDR3 nucleotide sequence: TGTGCCAGCAGCCGCCCGCGGCACAATGAGCAGTTCTTC.

The chain couples TRBV20-1 to TRBJ2-5, with 8 bases identical to TRBD2. The CDR3 has 14 amino acids. Looked up from germline, CDR1 is DFQATT and CDR2 is SNEGSKA (reference sequence). V trimming: 6 bases; J trimming: 3 bases; junction bases outside the gene matches: 9. The CDR3, as DNA: TGCAGTGCGGCCCCCCTCGGGGGGGAAGAGACCCAGTACTTC. Translated, it gives CSAAPLGGEETQYF.

This chain connects TRBV9 to TRBJ2-1; unclear D gene. V gave up 2 bases and J gave up 8 bases, with 20 bases separating them. Germline CDR1 and CDR2: SGDLS and YYNGEE. The length of the CDR3 is 16 residues. The CDR3 protein is CASSVDPSGPGDEQFF. The CDR3 coding sequence is TGTGCCAGCAGCGTCGATCCTTCGGGCCCTGGGGATGAGCAGTTCTTC.

The J gene is TRBJ2-7, the V gene TRBV7-3, with D unclear. This CDR3 contains 15 residues. From germline, CDR1 is SGHTA and CDR2 FQGTGA. The V end was cut by 5 bases, the J end by 5 bases, with 19 bases between. The CDR3, as DNA: TGTGCCAGCAGCCTCACTGAGCGAATGTTTGACGAGCAGTACGTC. Its translation: CASSLTERMFDEQYV.

V and J are TRBV7-9 and TRBJ1-2, with unresolved D. CDR3 length: 14 amino acids. Deletions cut 0 bases from V and 5 bases from J, with 10 bases between. Germline V gene data show CDR1 as SEHNR and CDR2 as FQNEAQ (reference sequence). CDR3 in amino acids: CASSLAHLEYGYTF. In DNA, the CDR3 is TGTGCCAGCAGCTTAGCGCACCTGGAATATGGCTACACCTTC.

The V gene is TRBV9, the J gene TRBJ2-1; D is possibly TRBD2 (5 bases). Trimming stripped 0 bases from V and 4 bases from J, with 8 bases between. CDR3 length: 14 amino acids. CDR1 and CDR2 (germline): SGDLS, YYNGEE. The CDR3 region is CASSVDGDYNEQFF. The CDR3 DNA follows: TGTGCCAGCAGCGTAGACGGGGATTACAATGAGCAGTTCTTC.